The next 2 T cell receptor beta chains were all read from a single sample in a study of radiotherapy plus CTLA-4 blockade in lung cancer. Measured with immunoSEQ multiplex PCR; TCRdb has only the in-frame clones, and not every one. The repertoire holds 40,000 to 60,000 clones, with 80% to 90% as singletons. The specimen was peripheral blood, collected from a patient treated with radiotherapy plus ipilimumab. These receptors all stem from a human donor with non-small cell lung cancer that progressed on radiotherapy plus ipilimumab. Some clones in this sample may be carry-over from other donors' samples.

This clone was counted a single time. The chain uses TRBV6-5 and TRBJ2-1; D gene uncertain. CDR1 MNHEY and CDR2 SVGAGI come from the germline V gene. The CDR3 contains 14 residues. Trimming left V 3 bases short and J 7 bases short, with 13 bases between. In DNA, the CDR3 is TGTGCCAGCAGTTATACGTCGGGTTTTAATGAGCAGTTCTTC. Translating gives CASSYTSGFNEQFF.

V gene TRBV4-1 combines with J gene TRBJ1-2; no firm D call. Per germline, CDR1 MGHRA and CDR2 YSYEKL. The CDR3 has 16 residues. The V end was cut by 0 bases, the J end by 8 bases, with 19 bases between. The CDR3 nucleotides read TGCGCCAGCAGCCAAGATCGCTCGTCAGGTCGAGAGGGCTACACCTTC. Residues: CASSQDRSSGREGYTF.